These T cell receptor beta chains were read from a single sample in a study of T-cell memory formation after mild COVID-19. From the 5' RACE reads, TCRdb called clonotypes with MiXCR, one entry per CDR3 protein. The sample comprises roughly 12,000 distinct CDR3 sequences, roughly 15% of which are singletons, and about 55% rests with the top ten. Material: PBMCs or a T cell subset sorted from them (not recorded which). Receptors were obtained from a young man who had mild COVID-19 (a few samples of this study predate the infection). Cell type and time point are not known. Each CDR3 is given with its conserved first and last residue. The D gene is left open where the match is weak. The listing skips clone size in some rows; elsewhere it reads once, few, many or a size class.

>TRBV12-3/TRBV12-4|TRBD2|TRBJ2-1|few
TGTGCCAGCAGTTTCATGGCTAGCGGGTACAATGAGCAGTTCTTC
CASSFMASGYNEQFF
>TRBV6-2/TRBV6-3|TRBD1|TRBJ1-5|many
TGTGCCAGCAGGCCGGACAGGGCCCGCGTTCAGCCCCAGCATTTT
CASRPDRARVQPQHF
>TRBV4-3|TRBD2|TRBJ2-2|many
TGCGCCAGCAGCCAAGATGGCCTAGCGGGGGGGAACGGGGAGCTGTTTTTT
CASSQDGLAGGNGELFF
>TRBV7-9|TRBD1|TRBJ2-7|NA
TGTGCCAGCAGCTTAGGGGACAGGGGCGAGCAGTACTTC
CASSLGDRGEQYF
>TRBV28|NA|TRBJ1-3|many
TGTGCCAGCAGTTTTACGGTCTCTGGAAACACCATATATTTT
CASSFTVSGNTIYF
>TRBV7-9|TRBD2|TRBJ2-1|many
TGTGCCAGCAGCTTAGGGACTAGCGGGGGGCCTAATGAGCAGTTCTTC
CASSLGTSGGPNEQFF
>TRBV7-9|NA|TRBJ2-4|many
TGTGCCAGCAGCTTAGACCAATGGACGGGAAACATTCAGTACTTC
CASSLDQWTGNIQYF
>TRBV20-1|NA|TRBJ1-5|many
TGCAGTGCTAGGGCCGGACCCTATAGCAATCAGCCCCAGCATTTT
CSARAGPYSNQPQHF
>TRBV11-3|TRBD2|TRBJ2-7|NA
TGTGCCAGCAGCTTGGGGGGGAGCATGTACGAGCAGTACTTC
CASSLGGSMYEQYF
>TRBV3-1|NA|TRBJ2-7|NA
TGTGCCAGCAGCCGGGCCGGCTACGAGCAGTACTTC
CASSRAGYEQYF
>TRBV7-2|NA|TRBJ2-7|many
TGTGCCAGCAGCTTAGCAGGGATCTACTCCTACGAGCAGTACTTC
CASSLAGIYSYEQYF
>TRBV5-1|TRBD1|TRBJ2-7|NA
TGCGCCAGCAGCTTTGGACAGGGCAGCGAGCAGTACTTC
CASSFGQGSEQYF
>TRBV28|NA|TRBJ2-3|NA
TGTGCCAGCAGAACCGGTTCTGCTACGCAGTATTTT
CASRTGSATQYF
>TRBV5-4|NA|TRBJ1-1|NA
TGTGCCAGCAGCTTGGAGGTGTGGGAGAACACTGAAGCTTTCTTT
CASSLEVWENTEAFF
>TRBV3-1|NA|TRBJ2-2|NA
TGTGCCAGCAGCCAAGAGACAGTTGGGCCCGGGGAGCTGTTTTTT
CASSQETVGPGELFF
>TRBV2|TRBD2|TRBJ2-1|many
TGTGCCAGCAGTGATCCTAGCGGGGGGGCCATGGACAATGAGCAGTTCTTC
CASSDPSGGAMDNEQFF
>TRBV19|TRBD2|TRBJ2-5|many
TGTGCCAGTAGCTTGACTAGCGGGGGGTTTGAGACCCAGTACTTC
CASSLTSGGFETQYF
>TRBV6-2/TRBV6-3|NA|TRBJ2-1|many
TGTGCCAGCAGTCAAAGCCAGGTGAGCTCCTACAATGAGCAGTTCTTC
CASSQSQVSSYNEQFF
>TRBV28|NA|TRBJ2-2|NA
TGTGCCAGCAGTTTAAAGAGGGTAGGGGGGTTCTCCGGGGAGCTGTTTTTT
CASSLKRVGGFSGELFF
>TRBV6-6|TRBD1|TRBJ2-3|many
TGTGCCAGCAGTTACCGGGACAGGCCCTTCAGCACAGATACGCAGTATTTT
CASSYRDRPFSTDTQYF
>TRBV10-2|NA|TRBJ2-7|large
TGCGCCAGCAGGCCTGGGGACTCCTACGAGCAGTACTTC
CASRPGDSYEQYF
>TRBV4-3|NA|TRBJ1-1|many
TGCGCCAGCACGTCTTTTTGGGGGGCCTTGAACACTGAAGCTTTCTTT
CASTSFWGALNTEAFF
>TRBV7-8|NA|TRBJ1-6|many
TGTGCCAGCAGCTTCGAACAGTTTAATTCACCCCTCCACTTT
CASSFEQFNSPLHF
>TRBV18|TRBD1|TRBJ2-5|many
TGTGCCAGCTCACCGGTCCCGGGACAGGGAGACTTGGCGCCAGGAGAGACCCAGTACTTC
CASSPVPGQGDLAPGETQYF
>TRBV12-3/TRBV12-4|NA|TRBJ2-3|many
TGTGCCACGCTAGGCCTCACAGATACGCAGTATTTT
CATLGLTDTQYF
>TRBV7-9|TRBD1|TRBJ2-1|many
TGTGCCAGCAGCTTACGGGACAGGGTGCAGTTCTTC
CASSLRDRVQFF
>TRBV20-1|TRBD2|TRBJ2-5|many
TGCAGTGCTAGAGACCCCCCCCGGACTAGAAGAGAGACCCAGTACTTC
CSARDPPRTRRETQYF
>TRBV10-3|NA|TRBJ1-1|many
TGTGCCATCAGTGAGTCGGCGAACACTGAAGCTTTCTTT
CAISESANTEAFF
>TRBV6-2/TRBV6-3|NA|TRBJ2-6|many
TGTGCCAGCGCGTTCCGCTCTGGGGCCAACGTCCTGACTTTC
CASAFRSGANVLTF
>TRBV10-2|NA|TRBJ2-5|few
TGCGCCAGCAGGGACTTTGGGTACCAAGAGACCCAGTACTTC
CASRDFGYQETQYF
>TRBV12-3/TRBV12-4|TRBD1|TRBJ1-6|many
TGTGCCAGCAGTTTACTTTTGGACAGGGTATACTCACCCCTCCACTTT
CASSLLLDRVYSPLHF
>TRBV12-3/TRBV12-4|NA|TRBJ2-5|few
TGTGCCAGCAGCTGGTCGGGGGAAGAGACCCAGTACTTC
CASSWSGEETQYF
>TRBV12-3/TRBV12-4|NA|TRBJ1-1|few
TGTGCCAGCAGTTCTGGGGCGAACACTGAAGCTTTCTTT
CASSSGANTEAFF
>TRBV24-1|TRBD1|TRBJ2-5|many
TGTGCCACCAGTGAAGGACAGGGGCAAGAGACCCAGTACTTC
CATSEGQGQETQYF
>TRBV6-2/TRBV6-3|NA|TRBJ2-3|NA
TGTGCCAGCAGGGAGGCAGGGTGGACAGATACGCAGTATTTT
CASREAGWTDTQYF
>TRBV19|TRBD2|TRBJ2-7|few
TGTGCCAGTAGGCCTAGCGGGGGATTCTCCTACGAGCAGTACTTC
CASRPSGGFSYEQYF
>TRBV5-6|NA|TRBJ2-5|many
TGTGCCAGCAGCTTGGGGCTTTGGAGGGGAGAGACCCAGTACTTC
CASSLGLWRGETQYF
>TRBV7-8|NA|TRBJ2-5|few
TGTGCCAGCAGCTTCTTGATTCTGGAAGAGACCCAGTACTTC
CASSFLILEETQYF
>TRBV18|NA|TRBJ1-2|few
TGTGCCAGCTCCAAACCTGGGGGAATCGATGGCTACACCTTC
CASSKPGGIDGYTF
>TRBV5-1|TRBD1|TRBJ1-3|many
TGCGCCAGCAGCTTAACGACAGGGAGGACTGGAAACACCATATATTTT
CASSLTTGRTGNTIYF